This TCR beta chain appears in the sequencing data of a study of blood T cells in healthy people across ages. This clonotype was observed a few times. Its specificity is not known. The use of a sample-barcoded 5' primer and a J-beta primer mix characterized a second PCR of about 6 to 11 cycles. TCRdb independently ran MiXCR on the 5' RACE reads; one entry per CDR3 protein. In the table there are almost 800,000 distinct CDR3 sequences, over 45% of which are singletons. This CDR3 is built from 14 residues. The germline gives CDR1 MNHEY, CDR2 SVGEGT. Deletions cut 8 bases from V and 2 bases from J, with 15 bases between. Overall study findings and caveats: Estimates drawn from one million T cells were deemed to understate diversity.

The chain employs TRBV6-2 or TRBV6-3 and TRBJ2-5; D is possibly TRBD1 (5 bases). Material: blood. This receptor was taken from a man younger than 45 in good health. The CDR3 bases are TGTGCCAGCGGAGACACAGGCCTTCAAGAGACCCAGTACTTC. Encoded protein: CASGDTGLQETQYF.